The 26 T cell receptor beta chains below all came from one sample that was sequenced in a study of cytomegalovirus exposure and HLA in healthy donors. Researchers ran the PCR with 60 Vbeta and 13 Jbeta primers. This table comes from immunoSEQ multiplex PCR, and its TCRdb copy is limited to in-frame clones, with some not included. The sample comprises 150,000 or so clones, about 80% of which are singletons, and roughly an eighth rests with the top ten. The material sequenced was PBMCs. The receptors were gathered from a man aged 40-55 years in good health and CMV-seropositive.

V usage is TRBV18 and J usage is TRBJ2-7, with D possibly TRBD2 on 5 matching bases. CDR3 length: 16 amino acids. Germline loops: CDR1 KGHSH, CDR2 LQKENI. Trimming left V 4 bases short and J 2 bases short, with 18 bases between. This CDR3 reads CASSRKTSGGPYEQYF. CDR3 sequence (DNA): TGTGCCAGCTCACGAAAAACTAGTGGAGGTCCCTACGAGCAGTACTTC.

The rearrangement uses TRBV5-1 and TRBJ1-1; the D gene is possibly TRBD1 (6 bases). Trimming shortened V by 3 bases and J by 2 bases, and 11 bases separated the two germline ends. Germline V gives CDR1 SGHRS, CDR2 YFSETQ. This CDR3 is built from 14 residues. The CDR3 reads CASSSLQGNTEAFF. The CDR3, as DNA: TGCGCCAGCAGCTCTTTACAGGGCAACACTGAAGCTTTCTTT.

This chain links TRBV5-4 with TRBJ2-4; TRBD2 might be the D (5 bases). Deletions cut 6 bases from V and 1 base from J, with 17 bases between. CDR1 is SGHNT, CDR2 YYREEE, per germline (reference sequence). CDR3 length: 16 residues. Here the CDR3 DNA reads TGTGCCAGCACCACTTACCGGGGAGAGGCCAAAAACATTCAGTACTTC. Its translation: CASTTYRGEAKNIQYF.

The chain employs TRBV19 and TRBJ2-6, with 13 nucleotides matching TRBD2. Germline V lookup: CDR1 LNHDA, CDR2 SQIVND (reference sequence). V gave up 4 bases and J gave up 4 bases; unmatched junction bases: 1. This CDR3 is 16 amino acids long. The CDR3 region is CASSRLAGGGANVLTF. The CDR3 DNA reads TGTGCCAGTAGTAGACTAGCGGGAGGCGGGGCCAACGTCCTGACTTTC.

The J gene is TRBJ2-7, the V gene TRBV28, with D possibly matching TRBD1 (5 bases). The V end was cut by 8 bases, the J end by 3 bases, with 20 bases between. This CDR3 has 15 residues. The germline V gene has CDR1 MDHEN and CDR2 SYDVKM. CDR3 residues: CASRIRPGIDYEQYF. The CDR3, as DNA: TGTGCCAGCCGGATCCGGCCAGGGATCGACTACGAGCAGTACTTC.

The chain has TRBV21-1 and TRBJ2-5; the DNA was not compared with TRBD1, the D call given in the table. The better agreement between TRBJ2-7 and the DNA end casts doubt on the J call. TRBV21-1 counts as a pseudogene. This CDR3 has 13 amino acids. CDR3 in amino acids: CASTGQGLGEQYF. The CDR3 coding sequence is TGTGCCAGCACCGGACAGGGGCTGGGCGAGCAGTACTTC.

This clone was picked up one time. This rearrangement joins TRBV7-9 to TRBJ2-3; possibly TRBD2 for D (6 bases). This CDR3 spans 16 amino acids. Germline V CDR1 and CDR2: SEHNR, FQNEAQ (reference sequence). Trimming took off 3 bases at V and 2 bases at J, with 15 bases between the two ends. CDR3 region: CASSLGGVGDTDTQYF. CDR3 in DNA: TGTGCCAGCAGCTTGGGCGGGGTGGGGGACACAGATACGCAGTATTTT.

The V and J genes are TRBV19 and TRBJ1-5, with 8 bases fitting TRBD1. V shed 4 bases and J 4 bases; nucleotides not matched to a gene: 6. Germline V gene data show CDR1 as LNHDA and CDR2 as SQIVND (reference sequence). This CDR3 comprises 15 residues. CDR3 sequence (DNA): TGTGCCAGTAGTAGCAGGGGGCTTGGGAATCAGCCCCAGCATTTT. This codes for CASSSRGLGNQPQHF.

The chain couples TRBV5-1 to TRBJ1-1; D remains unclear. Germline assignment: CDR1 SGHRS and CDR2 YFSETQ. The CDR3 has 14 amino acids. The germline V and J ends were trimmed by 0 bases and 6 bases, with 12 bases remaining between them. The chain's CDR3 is CASSLDPPGAEAFF. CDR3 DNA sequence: TGCGCCAGCAGCTTGGACCCCCCCGGGGCTGAAGCTTTCTTT.

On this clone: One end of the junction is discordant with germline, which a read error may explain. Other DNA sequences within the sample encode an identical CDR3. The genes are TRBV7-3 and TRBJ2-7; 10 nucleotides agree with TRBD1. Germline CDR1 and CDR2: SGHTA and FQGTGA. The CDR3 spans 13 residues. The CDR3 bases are TGTGCTAGCAGCCCGACAGGGGGCAACGAGCAGTACTTC. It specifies CASSPTGGNEQYF.

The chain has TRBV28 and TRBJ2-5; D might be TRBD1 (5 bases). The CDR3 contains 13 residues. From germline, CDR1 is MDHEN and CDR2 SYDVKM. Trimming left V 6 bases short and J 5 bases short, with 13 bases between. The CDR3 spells CASSRVGVETQYF. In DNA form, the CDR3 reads TGTGCCAGCAGCCGCGTAGGGGTGGAGACCCAGTACTTC.

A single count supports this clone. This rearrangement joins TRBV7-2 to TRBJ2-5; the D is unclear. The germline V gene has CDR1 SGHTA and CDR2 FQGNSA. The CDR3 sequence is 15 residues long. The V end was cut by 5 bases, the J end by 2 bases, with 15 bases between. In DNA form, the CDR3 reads TGTGCCAGCAGCATGCCCAGTTGGTATCAAGAGACCCAGTACTTC. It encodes CASSMPSWYQETQYF.

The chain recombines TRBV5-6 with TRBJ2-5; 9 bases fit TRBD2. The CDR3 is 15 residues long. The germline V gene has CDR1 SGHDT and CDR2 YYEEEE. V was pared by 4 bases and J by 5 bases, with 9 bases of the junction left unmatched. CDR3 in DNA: TGTGCCAGCAGCCGAAGACTAGCGGCTGGGGAGACCCAGTACTTC. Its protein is CASSRRLAAGETQYF.

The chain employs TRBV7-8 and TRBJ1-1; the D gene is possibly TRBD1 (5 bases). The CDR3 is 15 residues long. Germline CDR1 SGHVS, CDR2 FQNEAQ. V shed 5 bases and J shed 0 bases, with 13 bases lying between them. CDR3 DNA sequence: TGTGCCAGCAGCCTTAAACGGGACTTGAACACTGAAGCTTTCTTT. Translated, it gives CASSLKRDLNTEAFF. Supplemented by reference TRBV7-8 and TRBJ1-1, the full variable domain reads GAGVSQSPRYKVAKRGQDVALRCDPISGHVSLFWYQQALGQGPEFLTYFQNEAQLDKSGLPSDRFFAERPEGSVSTLKIQRTQQEDSAVYLCASSLKRDLNTEAFFGQGTRLTVV.

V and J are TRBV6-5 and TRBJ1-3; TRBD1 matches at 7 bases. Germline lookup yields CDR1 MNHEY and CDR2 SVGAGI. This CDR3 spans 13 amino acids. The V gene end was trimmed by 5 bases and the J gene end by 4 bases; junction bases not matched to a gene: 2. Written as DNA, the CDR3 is TGTGCCAGCAGTGGGACAGTCGGAAACACCATATATTTT. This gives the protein CASSGTVGNTIYF.

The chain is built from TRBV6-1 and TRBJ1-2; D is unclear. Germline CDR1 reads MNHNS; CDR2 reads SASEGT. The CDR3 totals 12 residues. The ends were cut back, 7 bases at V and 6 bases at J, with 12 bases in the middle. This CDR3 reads CASTGGSDGYTF. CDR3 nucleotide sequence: TGTGCCAGCACGGGAGGAAGTGATGGCTACACCTTC.

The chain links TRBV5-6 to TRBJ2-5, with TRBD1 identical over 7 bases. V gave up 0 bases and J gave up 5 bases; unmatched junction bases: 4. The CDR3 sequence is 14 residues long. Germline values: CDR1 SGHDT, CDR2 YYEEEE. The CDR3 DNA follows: TGTGCCAGCAGCTTGGGAGTAGGGGGCGAGACCCAGTACTTC. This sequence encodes CASSLGVGGETQYF.

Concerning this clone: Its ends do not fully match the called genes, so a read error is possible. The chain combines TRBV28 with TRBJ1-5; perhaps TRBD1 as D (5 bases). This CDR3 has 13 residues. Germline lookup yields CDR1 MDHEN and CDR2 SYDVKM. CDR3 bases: TGTGCCGGCAGTTCGGACACTAATCAGCCCCAGCATTTT. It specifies CAGSSDTNQPQHF. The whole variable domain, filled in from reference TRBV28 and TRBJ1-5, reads DVKVTQSSRYLVKRTGEKVFLECVQDMDHENMFWYRQDPGLGLRLIYFSYDVKMKEKGDIPEGYSVSREKKERFSLILESASTNQTSMYLCAGSSDTNQPQHFGDGTRLSIL.

CDR3 amino acids: CASSERTVQETQYF. CDR3 bases: TGCGCCAGCAGCGAAAGGACAGTTCAAGAGACCCAGTACTTC. The chain recombines TRBV5-1 with TRBJ2-5, with D possibly matching TRBD1 (6 bases). Germline CDR1 is SGHRS and CDR2 is YFSETQ. Trimming pared 4 bases from V and 2 bases from J, leaving 12 bases between. The CDR3 totals 14 residues.

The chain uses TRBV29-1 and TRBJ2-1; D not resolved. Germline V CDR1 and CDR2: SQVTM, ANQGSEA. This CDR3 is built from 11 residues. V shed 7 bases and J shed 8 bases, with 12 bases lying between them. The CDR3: CSAPPVDEQFF. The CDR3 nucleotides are TGCAGCGCCCCTCCAGTGGATGAGCAGTTCTTC.

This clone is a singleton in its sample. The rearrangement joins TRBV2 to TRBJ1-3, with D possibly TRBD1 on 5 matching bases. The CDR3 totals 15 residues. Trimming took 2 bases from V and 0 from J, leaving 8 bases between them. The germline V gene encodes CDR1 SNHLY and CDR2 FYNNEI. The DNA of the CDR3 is TGTGCCAGCAGTGAAAAGGGGCTCTCTGGAAACACCATATATTTT. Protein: CASSEKGLSGNTIYF.

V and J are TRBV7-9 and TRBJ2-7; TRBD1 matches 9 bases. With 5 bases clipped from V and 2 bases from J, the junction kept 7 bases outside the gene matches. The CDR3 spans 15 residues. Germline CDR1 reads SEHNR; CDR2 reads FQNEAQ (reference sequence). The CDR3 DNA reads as TGTGCCAGCAGCCCTGGACAGGGGCTAGCCTACGAGCAGTACTTC. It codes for CASSPGQGLAYEQYF.

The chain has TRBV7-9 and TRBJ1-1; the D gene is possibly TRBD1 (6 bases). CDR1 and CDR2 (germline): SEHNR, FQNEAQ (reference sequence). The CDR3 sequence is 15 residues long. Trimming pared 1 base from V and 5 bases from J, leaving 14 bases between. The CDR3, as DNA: TGTGCCAGCAGCTTAGGGGGGGGCGGTGTTACTGAAGCTTTCTTT. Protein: CASSLGGGGVTEAFF.

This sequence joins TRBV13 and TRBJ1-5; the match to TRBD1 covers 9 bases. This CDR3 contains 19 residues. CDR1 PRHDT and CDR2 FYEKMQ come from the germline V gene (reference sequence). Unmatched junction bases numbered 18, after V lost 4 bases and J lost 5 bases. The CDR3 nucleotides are TGTGCCAGCAGCTCGAAACTGAAACCCTCGGGACAGGGAGATCAGCCCCAGCATTTT. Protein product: CASSSKLKPSGQGDQPQHF. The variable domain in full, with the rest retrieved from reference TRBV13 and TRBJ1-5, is AAGVIQSPRHLIKEKRETATLKCYPIPRHDTVYWYQQGPGQDPQFLISFYEKMQSDKGSIPDRFSAQQFSDYHSELNMSSLELGDSALYFCASSSKLKPSGQGDQPQHFGDGTRLSIL.

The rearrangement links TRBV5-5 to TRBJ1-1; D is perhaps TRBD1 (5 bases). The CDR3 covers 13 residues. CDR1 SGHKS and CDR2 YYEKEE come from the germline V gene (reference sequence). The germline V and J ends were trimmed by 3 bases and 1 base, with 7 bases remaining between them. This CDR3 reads CASSSQGNTEAFF. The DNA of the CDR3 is TGTGCCAGCAGCTCGCAGGGGAACACTGAAGCTTTCTTT.

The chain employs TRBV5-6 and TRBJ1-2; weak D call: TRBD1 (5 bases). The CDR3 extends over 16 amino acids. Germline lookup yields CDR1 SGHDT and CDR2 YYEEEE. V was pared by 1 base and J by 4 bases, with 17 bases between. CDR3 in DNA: TGTGCCAGCAGCTTGAAGGGGCCCTCGGCCATCTATGGCTACACCTTC. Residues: CASSLKGPSAIYGYTF.